The entry below gives a single TCR beta chain sequence along with its context. These data are taken from a study of blood T cell repertoires in COVID-19. Turning to the study itself: The United States, Italy and Spain were the sources of the acute and convalescent COVID-19 samples. T cells, B-cell-depleted T cells, or PBMCs provided the cDNA or gDNA that served as material.

In the authors' methods: Amplification with reference gene primers provided the estimates of nucleated cell counts. Sequencing used immunoSEQ multiplex PCR; TCRdb keeps in-frame clones, though not all of them. From that table come the V and J calls and clone size; the DNA was used to work out D and trimming. Of about 60,000 clones in the sample, approximately 90% were seen once. Trimming shortened V by 4 bases and J by 0 bases, and 10 bases separated the two germline ends. This CDR3 contains 14 residues. CDR1 and CDR2 from the germline V gene are LNHDA and SQIVND (reference sequence). This clonotype was sampled from a human donor with active COVID-19. The donor label of this sample is uncertain. J is TRBJ2-7 and V is TRBV19; D is undetermined. The sample taken for sequencing was peripheral blood. For the CDR3, the DNA is TGTGCCAGTAGTACCTCTGTTAGCTCCTACGAGCAGTACTTC. Amino acids: CASSTSVSSYEQYF.